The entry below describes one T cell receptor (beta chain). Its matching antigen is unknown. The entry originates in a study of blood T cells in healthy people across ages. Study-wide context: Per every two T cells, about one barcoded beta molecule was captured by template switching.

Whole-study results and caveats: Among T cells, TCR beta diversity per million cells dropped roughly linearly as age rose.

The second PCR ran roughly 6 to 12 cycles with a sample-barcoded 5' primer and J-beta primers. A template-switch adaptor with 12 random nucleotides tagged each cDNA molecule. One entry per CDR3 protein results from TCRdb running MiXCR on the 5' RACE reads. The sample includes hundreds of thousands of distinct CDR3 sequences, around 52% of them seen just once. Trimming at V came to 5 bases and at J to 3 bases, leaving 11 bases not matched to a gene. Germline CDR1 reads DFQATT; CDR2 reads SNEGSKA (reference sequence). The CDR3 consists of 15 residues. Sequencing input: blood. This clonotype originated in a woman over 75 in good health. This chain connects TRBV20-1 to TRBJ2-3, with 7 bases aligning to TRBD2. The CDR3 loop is CSAPQAGASTDTQYF. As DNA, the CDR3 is TGCAGTGCTCCCCAGGCGGGAGCTTCGACAGATACGCAGTATTTT.